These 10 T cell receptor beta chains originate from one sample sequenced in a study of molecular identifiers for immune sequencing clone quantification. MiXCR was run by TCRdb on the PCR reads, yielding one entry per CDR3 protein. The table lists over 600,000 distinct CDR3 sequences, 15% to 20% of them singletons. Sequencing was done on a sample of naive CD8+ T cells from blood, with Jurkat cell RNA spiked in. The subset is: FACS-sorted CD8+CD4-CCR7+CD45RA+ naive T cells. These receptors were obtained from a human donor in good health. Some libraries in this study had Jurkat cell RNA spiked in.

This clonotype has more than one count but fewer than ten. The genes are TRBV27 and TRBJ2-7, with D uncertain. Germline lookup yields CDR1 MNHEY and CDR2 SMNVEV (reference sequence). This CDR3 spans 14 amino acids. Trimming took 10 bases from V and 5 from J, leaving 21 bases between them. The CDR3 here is CATSLLQFPNEQYF. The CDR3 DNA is TGTGCCACTTCTCTTTTGCAGTTTCCCAACGAGCAGTACTTC.

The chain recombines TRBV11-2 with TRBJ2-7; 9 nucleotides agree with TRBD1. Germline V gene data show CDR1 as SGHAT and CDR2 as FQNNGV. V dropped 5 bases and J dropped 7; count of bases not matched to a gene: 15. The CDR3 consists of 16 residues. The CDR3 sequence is CASSKDRDRVVEEQYF. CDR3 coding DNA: TGTGCCAGCAGCAAGGACCGGGACAGGGTTGTCGAAGAGCAGTACTTC.

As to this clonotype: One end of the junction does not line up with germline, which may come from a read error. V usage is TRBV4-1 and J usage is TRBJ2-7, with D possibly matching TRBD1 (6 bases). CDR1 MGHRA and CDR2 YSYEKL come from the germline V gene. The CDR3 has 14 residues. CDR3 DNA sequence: TGCGCCAGCAGCCAAGGGGCAGGGGCCTACGGGCAGTACTTC. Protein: CASSQGAGAYGQYF.

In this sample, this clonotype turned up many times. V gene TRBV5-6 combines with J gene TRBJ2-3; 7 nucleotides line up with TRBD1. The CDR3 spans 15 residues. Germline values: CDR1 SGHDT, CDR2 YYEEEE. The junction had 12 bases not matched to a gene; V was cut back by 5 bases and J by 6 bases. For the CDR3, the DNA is TGTGCCAGCAGTTTGACAGGGATTCTTTCGGATACGCAGTATTTT. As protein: CASSLTGILSDTQYF.

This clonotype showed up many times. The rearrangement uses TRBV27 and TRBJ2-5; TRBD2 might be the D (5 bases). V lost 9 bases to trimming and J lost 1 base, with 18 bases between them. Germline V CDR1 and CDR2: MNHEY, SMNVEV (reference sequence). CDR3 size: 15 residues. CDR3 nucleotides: TGTGCCAGTTCCCTCGAGGGCGCGAGCCAAGAGACCCAGTACTTC. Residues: CASSLEGASQETQYF.

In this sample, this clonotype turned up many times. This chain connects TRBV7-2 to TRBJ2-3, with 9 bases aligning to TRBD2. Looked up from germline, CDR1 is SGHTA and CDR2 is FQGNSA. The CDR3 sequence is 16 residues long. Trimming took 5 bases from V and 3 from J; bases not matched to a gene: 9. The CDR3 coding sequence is TGTGCCAGCAGCAAAGGGACTAGCAGGGGGACAGATACGCAGTATTTT. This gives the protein CASSKGTSRGTDTQYF.

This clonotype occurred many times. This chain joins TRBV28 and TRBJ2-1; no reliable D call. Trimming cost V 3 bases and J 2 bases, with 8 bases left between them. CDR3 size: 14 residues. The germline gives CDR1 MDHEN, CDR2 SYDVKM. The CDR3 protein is CASSFRGTYNEQFF. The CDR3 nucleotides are TGTGCCAGCAGTTTCCGAGGTACCTACAATGAGCAGTTCTTC.

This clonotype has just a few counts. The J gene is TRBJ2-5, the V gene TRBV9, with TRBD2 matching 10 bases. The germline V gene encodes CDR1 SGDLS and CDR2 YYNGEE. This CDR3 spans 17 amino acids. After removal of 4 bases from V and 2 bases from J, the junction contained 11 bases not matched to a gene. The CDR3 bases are TGTGCCAGCAGCCTCCCCGGGACTAGCGAGACACAAGAGACCCAGTACTTC. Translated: CASSLPGTSETQETQYF.

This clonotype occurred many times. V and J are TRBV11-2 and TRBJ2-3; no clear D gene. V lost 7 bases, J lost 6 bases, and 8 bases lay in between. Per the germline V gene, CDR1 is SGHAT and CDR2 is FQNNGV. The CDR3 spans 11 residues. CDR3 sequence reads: CASTRWDTQYF. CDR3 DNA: TGTGCCAGCACCCGTTGGGATACGCAGTATTTT.

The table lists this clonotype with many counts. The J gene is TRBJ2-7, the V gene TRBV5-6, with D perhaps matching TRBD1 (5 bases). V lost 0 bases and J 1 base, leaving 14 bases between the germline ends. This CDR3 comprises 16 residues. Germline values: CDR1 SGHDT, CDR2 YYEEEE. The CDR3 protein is CASSLVSGLGSYEQYF. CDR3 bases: TGTGCCAGCAGCTTGGTGTCAGGGTTAGGATCCTACGAGCAGTACTTC. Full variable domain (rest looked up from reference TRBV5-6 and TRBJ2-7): DAGVTQSPTHLIKTRGQQVTLRCSPKSGHDTVSWYQQALGQGPQFIFQYYEEEERQRGNFPDRFSGHQFPNYSSELNVNALLLGDSALYLCASSLVSGLGSYEQYFGPGTRLTVT.